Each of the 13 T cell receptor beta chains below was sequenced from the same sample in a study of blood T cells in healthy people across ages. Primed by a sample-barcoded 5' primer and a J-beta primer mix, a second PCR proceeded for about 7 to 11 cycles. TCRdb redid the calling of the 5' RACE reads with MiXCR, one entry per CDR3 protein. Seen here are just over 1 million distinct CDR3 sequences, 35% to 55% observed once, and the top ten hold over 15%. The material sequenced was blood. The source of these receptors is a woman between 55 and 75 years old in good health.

CDR3 region: CASSFLPDTEAFF. Written as DNA, the CDR3 is TGTGCCAGCAGCTTCCTGCCCGACACTGAAGCTTTCTTT. V gene TRBV7-9 combines with J gene TRBJ1-1; no clear D gene. Per the germline V gene, CDR1 is SEHNR and CDR2 is FQNEAQ (reference sequence). The CDR3 runs to 13 residues. Trimming pared 3 bases from V and 3 bases from J, leaving 8 bases between.

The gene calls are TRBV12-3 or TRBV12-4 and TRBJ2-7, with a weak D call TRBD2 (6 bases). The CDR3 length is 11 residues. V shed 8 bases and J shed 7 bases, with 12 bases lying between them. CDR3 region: CASGALAEQYF. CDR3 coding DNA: TGTGCCAGCGGAGCGCTAGCGGAGCAGTACTTC.

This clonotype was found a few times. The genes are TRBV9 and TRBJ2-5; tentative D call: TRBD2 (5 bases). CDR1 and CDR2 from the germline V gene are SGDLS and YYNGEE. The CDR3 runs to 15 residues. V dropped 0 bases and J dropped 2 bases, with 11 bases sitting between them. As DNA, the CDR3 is TGTGCCAGCAGCGTAGTTCCCAGCGGACAAGAGACCCAGTACTTC. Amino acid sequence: CASSVVPSGQETQYF.

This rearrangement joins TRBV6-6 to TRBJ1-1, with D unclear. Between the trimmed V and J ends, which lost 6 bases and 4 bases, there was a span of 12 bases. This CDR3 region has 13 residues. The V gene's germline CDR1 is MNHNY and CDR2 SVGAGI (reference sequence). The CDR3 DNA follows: TGTGCCAGCAGCCCCTCAGGCATCACTGAAGCTTTCTTT. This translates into CASSPSGITEAFF.

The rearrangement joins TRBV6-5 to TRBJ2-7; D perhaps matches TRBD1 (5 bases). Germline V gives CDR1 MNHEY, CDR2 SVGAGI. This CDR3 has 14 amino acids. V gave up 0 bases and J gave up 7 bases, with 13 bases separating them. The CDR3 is CASSYSSRTGEQYF. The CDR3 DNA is TGTGCCAGCAGTTACTCCAGTCGTACAGGAGAGCAGTACTTC.

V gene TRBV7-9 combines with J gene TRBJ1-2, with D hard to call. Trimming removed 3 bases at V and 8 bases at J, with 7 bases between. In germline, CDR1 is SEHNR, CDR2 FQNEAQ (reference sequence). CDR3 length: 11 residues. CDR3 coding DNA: TGTGCCAGCAGCTTGGAACGAGGCTACACCTTC. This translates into CASSLERGYTF.

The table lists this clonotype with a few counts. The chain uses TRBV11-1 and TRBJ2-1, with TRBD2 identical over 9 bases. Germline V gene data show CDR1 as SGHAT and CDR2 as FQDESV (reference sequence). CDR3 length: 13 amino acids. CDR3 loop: CASGGLAVDEQFF. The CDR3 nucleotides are TGTGCTTCTGGGGGACTAGCCGTCGATGAGCAGTTCTTC. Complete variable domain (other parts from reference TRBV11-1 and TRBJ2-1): EAEVAQSPRYKITEKSQAVAFWCDPISGHATLYWYRQILGQGPELLVQFQDESVVDDSQLPKDRFSAERLKGVDSTLKIQPAELGDSAMYLCASGGLAVDEQFFGPGTRLTVL.

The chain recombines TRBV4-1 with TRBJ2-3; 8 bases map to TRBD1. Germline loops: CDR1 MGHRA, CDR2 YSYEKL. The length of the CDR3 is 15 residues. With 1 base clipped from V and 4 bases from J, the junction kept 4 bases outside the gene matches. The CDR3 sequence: CASSQGTGGPDTQYF. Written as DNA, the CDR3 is TGCGCCAGCAGCCAAGGTACAGGGGGACCAGATACGCAGTATTTT.

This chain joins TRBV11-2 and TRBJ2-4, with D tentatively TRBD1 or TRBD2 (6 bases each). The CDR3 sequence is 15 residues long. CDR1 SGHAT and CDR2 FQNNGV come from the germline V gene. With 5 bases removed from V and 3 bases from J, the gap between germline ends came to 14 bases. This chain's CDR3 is CASSGGRDVKNIQYF. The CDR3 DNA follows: TGTGCCAGCAGCGGGGGGCGGGATGTCAAAAACATTCAGTACTTC. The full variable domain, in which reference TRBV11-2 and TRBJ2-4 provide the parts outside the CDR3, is EAGVAQSPRYKIIEKRQSVAFWCNPISGHATLYWYQQILGQGPKLLIQFQNNGVVDDSQLPKDRFSAERLKGVDSTLKIQPAKLEDSAVYLCASSGGRDVKNIQYFGAGTRLSVL.

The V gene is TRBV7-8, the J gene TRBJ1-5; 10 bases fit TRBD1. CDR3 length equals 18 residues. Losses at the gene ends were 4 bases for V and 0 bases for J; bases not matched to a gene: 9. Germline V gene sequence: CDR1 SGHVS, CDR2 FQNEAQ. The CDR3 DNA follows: TGTGCCAGCAGCTCACCGGGACAGGGGCCTTATAGCAATCAGCCCCAGCATTTT. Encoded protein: CASSSPGQGPYSNQPQHF.

The CDR3 loop reads CATSRVVAGAEDTQYF. The CDR3 nucleotides read TGTGCCACCAGCAGAGTTGTAGCGGGAGCGGAAGATACGCAGTATTTT. V and J are TRBV15 and TRBJ2-3; 9 positions match TRBD2. Germline values: CDR1 LNHNV, CDR2 YYDKDF (reference sequence). The CDR3 has 16 amino acids. Losses at the gene ends were 1 base for V and 5 bases for J; bases not matched to a gene: 7.

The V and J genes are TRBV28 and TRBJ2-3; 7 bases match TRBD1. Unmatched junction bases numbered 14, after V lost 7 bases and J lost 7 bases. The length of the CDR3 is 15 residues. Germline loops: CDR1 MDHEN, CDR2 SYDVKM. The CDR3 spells CASTKTGATTYTQYF. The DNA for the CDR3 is TGTGCCAGCACCAAAACAGGGGCCACTACCTATACGCAGTATTTT.

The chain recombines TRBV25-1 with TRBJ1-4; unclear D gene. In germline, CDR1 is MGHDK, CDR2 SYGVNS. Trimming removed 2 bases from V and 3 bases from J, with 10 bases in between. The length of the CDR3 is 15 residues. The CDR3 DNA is TGTGCCAGCAGTGAAGCGGGAGGGCCTAATGAAAAACTGTTTTTT. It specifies CASSEAGGPNEKLFF.